This T cell receptor beta chain came from a study of identical twins. Points from the study as a whole: The conclusions drew on cross-sectional statistical analysis instead of tracking the same donors.

TCRdb reprocessed the 5' RACE reads with MiXCR, giving one entry per CDR3 protein. Here the sample spans around 370,000 distinct CDR3 sequences, roughly 9% being singletons. CDR3 size: 13 residues. Germline V CDR1 and CDR2: KGHSH, LQKENI. V lost 3 bases to trimming and J lost 10 bases, with 13 bases between them. As regards this clonotype: The target antigen is unknown.

There were only healthy Caucasians among the donors. This TCR was recovered from a woman aged 50 to 65 in good health. The V call is TRBV18, the J call TRBJ2-1, with D perhaps matching TRBD2 (6 bases). Sequenced: naive T cells sorted from blood. CDR3 coding DNA: TGTGCCAGCTCACCGGGCGGGATCGGGGAGCAGTTCTTC. Its translation: CASSPGGIGEQFF.